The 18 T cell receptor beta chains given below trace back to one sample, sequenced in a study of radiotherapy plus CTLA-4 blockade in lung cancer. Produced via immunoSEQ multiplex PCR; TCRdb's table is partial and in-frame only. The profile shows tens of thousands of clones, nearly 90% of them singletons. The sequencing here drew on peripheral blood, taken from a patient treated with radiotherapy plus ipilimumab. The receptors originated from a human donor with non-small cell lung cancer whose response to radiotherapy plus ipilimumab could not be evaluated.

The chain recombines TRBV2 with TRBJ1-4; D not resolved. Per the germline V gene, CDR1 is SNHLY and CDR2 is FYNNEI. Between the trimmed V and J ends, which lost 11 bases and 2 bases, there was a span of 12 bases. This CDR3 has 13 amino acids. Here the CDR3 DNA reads TGTGCCGGGAGGGTGCCGACTAATGAAAAACTGTTTTTT. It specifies CAGRVPTNEKLFF. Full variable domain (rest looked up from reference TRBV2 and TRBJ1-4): EPEVTQTPSHQVTQMGQEVILRCVPISNHLYFYWYRQILGQKVEFLVSFYNNEISEKSEIFDDQFSVERPDGSNFTLKIRSTKLEDSAMYFCAGRVPTNEKLFFGSGTQLSVL.

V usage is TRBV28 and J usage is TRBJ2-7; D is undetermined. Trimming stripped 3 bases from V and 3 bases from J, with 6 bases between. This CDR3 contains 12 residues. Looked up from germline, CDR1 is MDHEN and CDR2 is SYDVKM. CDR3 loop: CASSFSFYEQYF. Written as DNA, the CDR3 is TGTGCCAGCAGTTTCAGTTTCTACGAGCAGTACTTC. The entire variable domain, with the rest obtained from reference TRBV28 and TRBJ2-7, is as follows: DVKVTQSSRYLVKRTGEKVFLECVQDMDHENMFWYRQDPGLGLRLIYFSYDVKMKEKGDIPEGYSVSREKKERFSLILESASTNQTSMYLCASSFSFYEQYFGPGTRLTVT.

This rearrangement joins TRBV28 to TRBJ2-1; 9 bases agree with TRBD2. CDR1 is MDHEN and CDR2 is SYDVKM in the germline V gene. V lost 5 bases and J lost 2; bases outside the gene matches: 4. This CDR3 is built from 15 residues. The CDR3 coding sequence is TGTGCCAGCAGTCGGGCGGGAGGGACCTACAATGAGCAGTTCTTC. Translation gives CASSRAGGTYNEQFF.

CDR3 sequence reads: CASSLMGQGSQETQYF. CDR3 DNA: TGCGCCAGCAGCTTGATGGGACAGGGTAGCCAAGAGACCCAGTACTTC. The gene calls are TRBV5-1 and TRBJ2-5, with 9 nucleotides matching TRBD1. Germline lookup yields CDR1 SGHRS and CDR2 YFSETQ. CDR3 length equals 16 residues. V dropped 1 base and J dropped 1; count of bases not matched to a gene: 5.

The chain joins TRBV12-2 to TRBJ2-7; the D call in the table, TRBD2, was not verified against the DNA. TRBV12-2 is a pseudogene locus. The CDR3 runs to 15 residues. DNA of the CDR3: TGTGCAAGTCGCCCCAGTCCCGGGACTAGCTACGAGCAGTACTTC. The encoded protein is CASRPSPGTSYEQYF.

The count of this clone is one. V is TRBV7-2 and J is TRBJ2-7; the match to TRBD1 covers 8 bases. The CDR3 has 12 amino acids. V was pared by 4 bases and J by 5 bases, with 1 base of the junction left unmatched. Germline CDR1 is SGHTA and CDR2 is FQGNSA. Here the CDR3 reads CASSWTGNEQYF. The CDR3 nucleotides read TGTGCCAGCAGCTGGACAGGGAACGAGCAGTACTTC.

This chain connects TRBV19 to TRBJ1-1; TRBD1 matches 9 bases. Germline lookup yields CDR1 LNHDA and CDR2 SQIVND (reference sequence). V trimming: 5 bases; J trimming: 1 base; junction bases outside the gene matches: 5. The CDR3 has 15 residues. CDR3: CASSVQGATNTEAFF. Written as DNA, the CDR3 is TGTGCCAGTAGTGTACAGGGGGCAACGAACACTGAAGCTTTCTTT.

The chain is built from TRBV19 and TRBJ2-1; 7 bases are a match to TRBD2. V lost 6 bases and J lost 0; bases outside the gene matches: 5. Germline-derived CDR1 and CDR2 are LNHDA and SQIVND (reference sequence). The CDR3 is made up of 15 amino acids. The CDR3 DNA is TGTGCCAGTAGCCAAAGCGGGGCCTCCTACAATGAGCAGTTCTTC. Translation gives CASSQSGASYNEQFF. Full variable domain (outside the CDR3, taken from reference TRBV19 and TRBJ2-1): DGGITQSPKYLFRKEGQNVTLSCEQNLNHDAMYWYRQDPGQGLRLIYYSQIVNDFQKGDIAEGYSVSREKKESFPLTVTSAQKNPTAFYLCASSQSGASYNEQFFGPGTRLTVL.

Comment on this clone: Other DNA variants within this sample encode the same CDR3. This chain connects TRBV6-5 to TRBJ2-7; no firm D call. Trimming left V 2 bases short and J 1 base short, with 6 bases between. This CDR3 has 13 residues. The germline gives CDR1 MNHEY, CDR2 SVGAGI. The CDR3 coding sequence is TGTGCCAGCAGTTACCCGGGTTCCTACGAGCAGTACTTC. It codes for CASSYPGSYEQYF.

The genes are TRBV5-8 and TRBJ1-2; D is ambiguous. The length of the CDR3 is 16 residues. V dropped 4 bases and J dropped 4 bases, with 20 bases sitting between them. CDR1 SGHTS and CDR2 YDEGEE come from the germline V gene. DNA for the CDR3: TGTGCCAGCAGCGCCATGACTGGTGTAGAGCCCTATGGCTACACCTTC. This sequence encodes CASSAMTGVEPYGYTF. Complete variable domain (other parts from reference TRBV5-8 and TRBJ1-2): EAGVTQSPTHLIKTRGQQATLRCSPISGHTSVYWYQQALGLGLQFLLWYDEGEERNRGNFPPRFSGRQFPNYSSELNVNALELEDSALYLCASSAMTGVEPYGYTFGSGTRLTVV.

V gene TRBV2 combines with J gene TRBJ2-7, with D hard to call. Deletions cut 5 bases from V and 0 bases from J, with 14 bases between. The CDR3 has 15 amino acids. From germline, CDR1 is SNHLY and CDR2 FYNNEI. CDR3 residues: CASSPWAGHSYEQYF. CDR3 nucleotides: TGTGCCAGCAGTCCTTGGGCAGGCCACTCCTACGAGCAGTACTTC.

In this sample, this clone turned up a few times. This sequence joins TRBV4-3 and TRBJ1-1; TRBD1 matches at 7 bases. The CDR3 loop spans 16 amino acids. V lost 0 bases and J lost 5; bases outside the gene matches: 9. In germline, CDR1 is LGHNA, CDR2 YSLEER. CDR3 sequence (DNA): TGCGCCAGCAGCCAAGATCTAGGGCAGGGGGGAACTGAAGCTTTCTTT. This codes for CASSQDLGQGGTEAFF.

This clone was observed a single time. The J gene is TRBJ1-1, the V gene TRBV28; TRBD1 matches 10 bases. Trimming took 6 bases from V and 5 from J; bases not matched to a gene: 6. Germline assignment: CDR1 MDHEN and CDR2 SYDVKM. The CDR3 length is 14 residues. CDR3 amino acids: CASSADRGRTEAFF. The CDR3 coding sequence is TGTGCCAGCAGCGCCGACAGGGGGCGTACTGAAGCTTTCTTT.

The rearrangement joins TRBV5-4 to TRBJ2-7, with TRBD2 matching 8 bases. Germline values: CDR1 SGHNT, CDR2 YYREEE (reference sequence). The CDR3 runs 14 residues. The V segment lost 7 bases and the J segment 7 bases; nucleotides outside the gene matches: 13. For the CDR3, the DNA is TGTGCCAGCGGGCCCGGGACTAGAAATGGGGAGCAGTACTTC. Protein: CASGPGTRNGEQYF.

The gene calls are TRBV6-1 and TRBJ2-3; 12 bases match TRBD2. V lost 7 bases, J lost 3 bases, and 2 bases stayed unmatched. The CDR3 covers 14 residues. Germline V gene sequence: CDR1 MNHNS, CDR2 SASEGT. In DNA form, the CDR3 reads TGTGCCAGCACTAGCGGGGGGGCTACAGATACGCAGTATTTT. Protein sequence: CASTSGGATDTQYF.

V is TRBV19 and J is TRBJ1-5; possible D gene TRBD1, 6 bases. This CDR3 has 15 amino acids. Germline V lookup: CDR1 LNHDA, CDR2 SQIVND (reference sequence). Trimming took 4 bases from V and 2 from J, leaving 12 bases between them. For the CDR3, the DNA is TGTGCCAGTAGTAATGTAGGGGGTGGCAATCAGCCCCAGCATTTT. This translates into CASSNVGGGNQPQHF.

The CDR3 reads CSVGTGGNEQYF. For the CDR3, the DNA is TGCAGCGTTGGGACAGGGGGCAACGAGCAGTACTTC. The chain employs TRBV29-1 and TRBJ2-7; TRBD1 agrees at 11 bases. The CDR3 loop spans 12 amino acids. Germline V lookup: CDR1 SQVTM, CDR2 ANQGSEA. The J segment lost 5 bases and the V segment lost 4 bases, leaving 1 base of the junction unmatched.

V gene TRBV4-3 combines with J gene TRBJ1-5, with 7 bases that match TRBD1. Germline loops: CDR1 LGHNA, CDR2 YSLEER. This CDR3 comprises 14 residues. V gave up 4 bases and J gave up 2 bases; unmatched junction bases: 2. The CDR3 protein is CASSLDRGNQPQHF. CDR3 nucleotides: TGCGCCAGCAGCCTAGACAGGGGCAATCAGCCCCAGCATTTT.